The rows below give T cell receptor beta chains drawn from one sample of a study of blood T cell repertoires in COVID-19. Repertoires were generated with immunoSEQ multiplex PCR, while TCRdb's copy carries only in-frame clones and drops some. The data hold approximately 210,000 clones, with 82% observed a single time. Sequenced input: peripheral blood. The receptors stem from a woman in her forties with acute or convalescent COVID-19. Each CDR3 is given with its conserved first and last residue. D genes are given only for firm matches. The size entry is marked missing in some rows and otherwise reads once, few, many or a size class.

V: TRBV4-2; D: NA; size: NA; J: TRBJ1-2; DNA: TGTGCCAGCAGCCAAGATCCGACAGGCGGCTACACCTTC; CDR3: CASSQDPTGGYTF
V: TRBV30; D: NA; size: NA; J: TRBJ2-7; DNA: TGTGCCTGGAGTGGGGGGGGGCCCTACGAGCAGTACTTC; CDR3: CAWSGGGPYEQYF
V: TRBV14; D: TRBD2; size: NA; J: TRBJ2-7; DNA: TGTGCCAGCAGCCTTAGCGGGAGGGTCTACGAGCAGTACTTC; CDR3: CASSLSGRVYEQYF
V: TRBV5-1; D: TRBD2; size: NA; J: TRBJ2-7; DNA: TGCGCCAGCAGCTATTCTAGCGGGGGAACCTACGAGCAGTACTTC; CDR3: CASSYSSGGTYEQYF
V: TRBV5-4; D: TRBD1; size: NA; J: TRBJ2-7; DNA: TGTGCCAGCAGCCCCGGGACAGGGGGAGACTACGAGCAGTACTTC; CDR3: CASSPGTGGDYEQYF
V: TRBV3-1/TRBV3-2; D: NA; size: NA; J: TRBJ2-1; DNA: TGTGCCAGCAGCCACAGAGGAATAAGTCGATACAATGAGCAGTTCTTC; CDR3: CASSHRGISRYNEQFF
V: TRBV30; D: NA; size: NA; J: TRBJ1-1; DNA: TGTGCCTGGACCTCAGGGGAGACTGAAGCTTTCTTT; CDR3: CAWTSGETEAFF
V: TRBV11-3; D: NA; size: NA; J: TRBJ2-1; DNA: TGTGCCAGCAGCTTTGGACAGAAGAACAATGAGCAGTTCTTC; CDR3: CASSFGQKNNEQFF
V: TRBV7-9; D: NA; size: NA; J: TRBJ2-5; DNA: TGTGCCAGCAGCTCCCTCAGGGTACAAGAGACCCAGTACTTC; CDR3: CASSSLRVQETQYF
V: TRBV4-3; D: TRBD1; size: NA; J: TRBJ2-1; DNA: TGCGCCAGCAGCCAAGAAGTTTCGTTCAGGGGGCGCTCAAATGAGCAGTTCTTC; CDR3: CASSQEVSFRGRSNEQFF
V: TRBV24-1; D: NA; size: NA; J: TRBJ1-3; DNA: TGTGCCACCAGTGAGGCCGGGTCGGGAAGAAACACCATATATTTT; CDR3: CATSEAGSGRNTIYF
V: TRBV7-2; D: TRBD2; size: once; J: TRBJ2-3; DNA: TGTGCCAGCAGCTTATCCGGCAGCCTGAGCGGGACCTCGCCAGATACGCAGTATTTT; CDR3: CASSLSGSLSGTSPDTQYF
V: TRBV2; D: NA; size: NA; J: TRBJ1-5; DNA: TGTGCCAGCAGCAGGGAAGAGGATCAGCCCCAGCATTTT; CDR3: CASSREEDQPQHF
V: TRBV20-1; D: NA; size: NA; J: TRBJ1-2; DNA: TGCAGTGCTAGAGTGGACACTGGCTACACCTTC; CDR3: CSARVDTGYTF
V: TRBV6-5; D: TRBD1; size: NA; J: TRBJ2-2; DNA: TGTGCCAGCAGTCTAGACAGGGCCACCGGGGAGCTGTTTTTT; CDR3: CASSLDRATGELFF
V: TRBV7-2; D: NA; size: NA; J: TRBJ2-1; DNA: TGTGCCAGCAGCCGTAACAGGAATGAGCAGTTCTTC; CDR3: CASSRNRNEQFF
V: TRBV12-3/TRBV12-4; D: NA; size: NA; J: TRBJ2-1; DNA: TGTGCCAGCAGTCCGCCGGGTCGTTATGAGCAGTTCTTC; CDR3: CASSPPGRYEQFF
V: TRBV6-5; D: NA; size: NA; J: TRBJ2-3; DNA: TGTGCCAGCAGCCCCGGAGCAGATACGCAGTATTTT; CDR3: CASSPGADTQYF
V: TRBV19; D: NA; size: NA; J: TRBJ1-2; DNA: TGTGCCAGTAGTTCCTACTATGGCTACACCTTC; CDR3: CASSSYYGYTF
V: TRBV18; D: TRBD2; size: NA; J: TRBJ2-3; DNA: TGTGCCAGCTCACATAGACTAGCGGGGTACGATACGCAGTATTTT; CDR3: CASSHRLAGYDTQYF
V: TRBV4-3; D: TRBD2; size: NA; J: TRBJ2-7; DNA: TGCGCCAGCAGCCAGATACTAGCGGGTGAGCAGTACTTC; CDR3: CASSQILAGEQYF
V: TRBV30; D: NA; size: NA; J: TRBJ1-2; DNA: TGTGCCTGGAGCCGTGAGGGAACTAACTATGGCTACACCTTC; CDR3: CAWSREGTNYGYTF
V: TRBV4-1; D: NA; size: NA; J: TRBJ1-6; DNA: TGCGCCAGCAGCCATCCCGACCGGGGACCCCTCCACTTT; CDR3: CASSHPDRGPLHF
V: TRBV4-2; D: TRBD1; size: once; J: TRBJ1-6; DNA: TGTGCCAGCAGCCCCGCGACAGGGTCCAATTCACCCCTCCACTTT; CDR3: CASSPATGSNSPLHF
V: TRBV5-5; D: TRBD2; size: NA; J: TRBJ2-7; DNA: TGTGCCAGCAGCTTGGGACTAGCGGGCGGCTTCGAGCAGTACTTC; CDR3: CASSLGLAGGFEQYF
V: TRBV11-2; D: TRBD2; size: NA; J: TRBJ2-1; DNA: TGTGCCAGCAGCTTACGGCTAGCGGGGGGGGAGCAGTTCTTC; CDR3: CASSLRLAGGEQFF
V: TRBV29-1; D: TRBD1; size: NA; J: TRBJ2-7; DNA: TGCAGCGGTGGAGACAGGGGGCTTTGGGAGCAGTACTTC; CDR3: CSGGDRGLWEQYF
V: TRBV27; D: TRBD1; size: NA; J: TRBJ2-1; DNA: TGTGCCAGCAGTTTAGACAGGGGGCTGTACAATGAGCAGTTCTTC; CDR3: CASSLDRGLYNEQFF
V: TRBV6-2/TRBV6-3; D: NA; size: NA; J: TRBJ1-3; DNA: TGTGCCAGCAGTTACTCAGCCTCCGGAGGGTATTTT; CDR3: CASSYSASGGYF
V: TRBV5-4; D: TRBD1; size: NA; J: TRBJ1-1; DNA: TGTGCCAGCAGCTTGACAGGGGGCGCTTCCACTGAAGCTTTCTTT; CDR3: CASSLTGGASTEAFF
V: TRBV11-3; D: TRBD2; size: once; J: TRBJ2-1; DNA: TGTGCCAGCAGCTTAGTGGCCAGCGGGGGGTACAATGAGCAGTTCTTC; CDR3: CASSLVASGGYNEQFF
V: TRBV28; D: TRBD1; size: few; J: TRBJ1-2; DNA: TGTGCCAGCAGTTCCAGGGGGTATGGCTACACCTTC; CDR3: CASSSRGYGYTF
V: TRBV10-3; D: NA; size: NA; J: TRBJ1-1; DNA: TGTGCCATCACAGACACGACGAACACTGAAGCTTTCTTT; CDR3: CAITDTTNTEAFF
V: TRBV30; D: NA; size: NA; J: TRBJ2-1; DNA: TGTGCCTGGAGTGTATCAGGCCTTTTGAATGAGCAGTTCTTC; CDR3: CAWSVSGLLNEQFF
V: TRBV2; D: TRBD2; size: NA; J: TRBJ2-2; DNA: TGTGCCAGCAGAGGAGCTAGCGGGGTGAGGGAGCTGTTTTTT; CDR3: CASRGASGVRELFF
V: TRBV6-2/TRBV6-3; D: NA; size: NA; J: TRBJ2-7; DNA: TGTGCCAGCAGTTACTCGACAGGTCTCTACGAGCAGTACTTC; CDR3: CASSYSTGLYEQYF
V: TRBV15; D: NA; size: NA; J: TRBJ1-1; DNA: TGTGCCACCAGATTCGGAGGGACTGAAGCTTTCTTT; CDR3: CATRFGGTEAFF
V: TRBV3-1/TRBV3-2; D: NA; size: few; J: TRBJ1-1; DNA: TGTGCCAGCACCCTAAAGGGGGGGGTGAACACTGAAGCTTTCTTT; CDR3: CASTLKGGVNTEAFF
V: TRBV5-5; D: TRBD1; size: NA; J: TRBJ1-2; DNA: TGTGCCAGCAGCTTGGACAGGGGAGATAGGTACACCTTC; CDR3: CASSLDRGDRYTF
V: TRBV19; D: TRBD2; size: NA; J: TRBJ2-1; DNA: TGTGCCAGTAGTAGGACTAGCGGGAGCCCCTACAATGAGCAGTTCTTC; CDR3: CASSRTSGSPYNEQFF
V: TRBV5-4; D: NA; size: NA; J: TRBJ1-1; DNA: TGTGCCAGCAGCTTGGTCGGCAGGGGGAACACTGAAGCTTTCTTT; CDR3: CASSLVGRGNTEAFF
V: TRBV6-5; D: TRBD1; size: NA; J: TRBJ2-7; DNA: TGTGCCAGCAGTTACCCCGGGACAGACGAGCAGTACTTC; CDR3: CASSYPGTDEQYF
V: TRBV5-1; D: NA; size: NA; J: TRBJ1-2; DNA: TGCGCCAGCAGCTTGGAGGGAGGGAACGGCTACACCTTC; CDR3: CASSLEGGNGYTF
V: TRBV11-2; D: TRBD2; size: NA; J: TRBJ2-1; DNA: TGTGCCAGCAGCTTAGAACTAGCGGGTTACTCCTACAATGAGCAGTTCTTC; CDR3: CASSLELAGYSYNEQFF
V: TRBV18; D: TRBD2; size: NA; J: TRBJ2-3; DNA: TGTGCCAGCTCACCAACGGCCCCGGGCGGGGGGGCAGATACGCAGTATTTT; CDR3: CASSPTAPGGGADTQYF